The clone carrying this TCR beta chain appeared once. Its specificity is not known. Assay: immunoSEQ multiplex PCR; the TCRdb copy retains only in-frame clones and omits some. The table lists roughly 650,000 clones, less than 98% of them singletons. This record belongs to a study of shared clonotypes between healthy human individuals. Background on the study: Donors had three CD4 naive, three CD4 memory, two CD8 naive and one CD8 memory plate apiece.

Study observations and caveats: Compared with memory subsets, naive subsets generally had larger estimated richness.

Germline loops: CDR1 MDHEN, CDR2 SYDVKM. V was shortened by 7 bases and J by 1 base, with 10 bases between the two germline ends. The CDR3 contains 13 residues. CD4+ cells underwent separation, giving CD45RA+ naive and CD45RA-negative memory subsets. The sequenced sample was naive CD4+ T cells sorted from blood. Subset specified: CD45RA+ positively selected. The rearrangement links TRBV28 to TRBJ1-1; D is uncertain. The source is a woman in her thirties in good health. CDR3 amino acids: CASTLGRNTEAFF. The CDR3 nucleotides are TGTGCCAGCACCCTCGGTCGGAACACTGAAGCTTTCTTT.